This T cell receptor beta chain was identified during a study of blood T cell repertoires in COVID-19. Assay used: immunoSEQ multiplex PCR; TCRdb lists only in-frame clones, some missing. The sample has over 150,000 clones; 85% to 90% are singletons. Germline loops: CDR1 SGHRS, CDR2 YFSETQ. CDR3 size: 14 residues. Trimming at V came to 2 bases and at J to 4 bases, leaving 5 bases not matched to a gene. The genes are TRBV5-1 and TRBJ1-1; 7 nucleotides align to TRBD1. The TCR sequence derives from a woman of 80 years or more with COVID-19, enrolled during active disease. Sequencing used peripheral blood. The CDR3 nucleotides read TGCGCCAGCAGCTTAACTGACAGGGTCACTGAAGCTTTCTTT. Translated: CASSLTDRVTEAFF. The complete variable domain, with remaining parts taken from reference TRBV5-1 and TRBJ1-1, reads KAGVTQTPRYLIKTRGQQVTLSCSPISGHRSVSWYQQTPGQGLQFLFEYFSETQRNKGNFPGRFSGRQFSNSRSEMNVSTLELGDSALYLCASSLTDRVTEAFFGQGTRLTVV.